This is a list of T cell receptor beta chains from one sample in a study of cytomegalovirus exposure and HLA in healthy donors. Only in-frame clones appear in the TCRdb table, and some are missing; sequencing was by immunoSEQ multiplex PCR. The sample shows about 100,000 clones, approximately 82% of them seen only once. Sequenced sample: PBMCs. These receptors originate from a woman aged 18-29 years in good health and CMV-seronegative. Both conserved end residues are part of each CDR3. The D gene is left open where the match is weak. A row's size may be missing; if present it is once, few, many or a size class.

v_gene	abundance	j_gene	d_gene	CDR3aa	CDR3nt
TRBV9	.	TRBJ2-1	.	CASSVAPDYDNEQFF	TGTGCCAGCAGCGTAGCCCCGGACTACGACAATGAGCAGTTCTTC
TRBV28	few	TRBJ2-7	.	CASSRQGGYYEQYF	TGTGCCAGCAGTCGACAGGGAGGCTACTACGAGCAGTACTTC
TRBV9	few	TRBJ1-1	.	CASSGRQGVDTEAFF	TGTGCCAGCAGCGGTCGTCAGGGCGTGGACACTGAAGCTTTCTTT
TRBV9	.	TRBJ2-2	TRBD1	CASSGLDRAGGELFF	TGTGCCAGCAGCGGGCTGGACAGGGCGGGCGGGGAGCTGTTTTTT
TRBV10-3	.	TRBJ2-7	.	CAISDSDREASYEQYF	TGTGCCATCAGTGATTCTGACCGGGAAGCCTCCTACGAGCAGTACTTC
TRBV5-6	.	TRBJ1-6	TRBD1	CASSLAQGGSYNSPLHF	TGTGCCAGCAGCTTGGCCCAGGGGGGCTCCTATAATTCACCCCTCCACTTT
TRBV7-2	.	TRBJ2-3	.	CASSPNPWDTQYF	TGTGCCAGCAGCCCTAACCCGTGGGATACGCAGTATTTT
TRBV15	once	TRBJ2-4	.	CATSRQGTAQHF	TGTGCCACCAGCAGGCAGGGGACGGCCCAGCACTTC
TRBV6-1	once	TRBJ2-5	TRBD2	CASSEVRAGGQKTQYF	TGTGCCAGCAGCGAAGTGCGAGCGGGGGGGCAGAAGACCCAGTACTTC
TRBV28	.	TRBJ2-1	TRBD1	CASSTGVTYNEQFF	TGTGCCAGCAGTACAGGGGTCACCTACAATGAGCAGTTCTTC
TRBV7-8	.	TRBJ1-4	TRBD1	CASSADRVGEKLFF	TGTGCCAGCAGCGCGGACAGGGTGGGAGAAAAACTGTTTTTT
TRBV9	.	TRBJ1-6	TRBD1	CASSIAGTGGSPLHF	TGTGCCAGCAGCATCGCCGGGACAGGGGGTTCACCCCTCCACTTT
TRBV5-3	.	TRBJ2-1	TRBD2	CARSLGVGVLAGGSAYNEQFF	TGTGCCAGAAGCTTGGGGGTAGGTGTACTAGCGGGAGGCTCAGCCTACAATGAGCAGTTCTTC
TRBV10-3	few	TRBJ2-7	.	CAISEDSGYEQYF	TGTGCCATCAGTGAGGATAGCGGCTACGAGCAGTACTTC
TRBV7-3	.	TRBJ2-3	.	CASSLSHRDTQYF	TGTGCCAGCAGCTTAAGTCATAGAGATACGCAGTATTTT
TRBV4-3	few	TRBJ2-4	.	CASSQVLRENKNIQYF	TGCGCCAGCAGCCAAGTGTTGAGAGAGAACAAAAACATTCAGTACTTC
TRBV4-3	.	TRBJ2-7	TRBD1	CASSQDRGRLRYEQYF	TGCGCCAGCAGCCAAGACAGGGGGCGTCTCAGGTACGAGCAGTACTTC
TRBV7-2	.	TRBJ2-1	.	CASSSATDWQNEQFF	TGTGCCAGCAGCTCCGCCACGGACTGGCAGAATGAGCAGTTCTTC
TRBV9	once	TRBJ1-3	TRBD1	CASSVNTGQGGNTIYF	TGTGCCAGCAGCGTTAACACCGGACAGGGCGGAAACACCATATATTTT
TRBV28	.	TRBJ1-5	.	CASSPGVNQPQHF	TGTGCCAGCAGTCCGGGGGTCAATCAGCCCCAGCATTTT
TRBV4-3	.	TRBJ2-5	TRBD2	CASSVGISGRQETQYF	TGCGCCAGCAGCGTGGGGATTAGCGGGAGGCAAGAGACCCAGTACTTC
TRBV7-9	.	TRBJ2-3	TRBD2	CASSRTRTSGRFLDTQYF	TGTGCCAGCAGCCGTACCAGGACTAGCGGGAGATTTTTAGATACGCAGTATTTT
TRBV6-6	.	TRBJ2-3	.	CASSYSRQGSTDTQYF	TGTGCCAGCAGTTACTCTCGGCAGGGGAGCACAGATACGCAGTATTTT
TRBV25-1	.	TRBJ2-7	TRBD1	CASSERTGWPLYEQYF	TGTGCCAGCAGTGAACGGACAGGATGGCCCCTCTACGAGCAGTACTTC
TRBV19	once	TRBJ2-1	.	CASAAGTETTSYNEQFF	TGTGCCAGTGCCGCCGGGACTGAAACGACCTCCTACAATGAGCAGTTCTTC
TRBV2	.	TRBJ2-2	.	CASGTRRNTGELFF	TGTGCCAGTGGGACACGAAGGAACACCGGGGAGCTGTTTTTT
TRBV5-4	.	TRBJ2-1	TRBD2	CASSLGLARNEQFF	TGTGCCAGCAGCTTGGGACTAGCCCGGAATGAGCAGTTCTTC
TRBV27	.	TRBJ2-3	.	CASSLQRADTQYF	TGTGCCAGCAGTCTCCAGAGGGCAGATACGCAGTATTTT
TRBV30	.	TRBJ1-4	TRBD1	CACEQGVREKLFF	TGTGCCTGCGAACAGGGGGTCCGTGAAAAACTGTTTTTT
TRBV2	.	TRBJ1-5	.	CASSEGGFGDQPQHF	TGTGCCAGCAGTGAAGGGGGCTTCGGAGATCAGCCCCAGCATTTT
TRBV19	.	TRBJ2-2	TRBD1	CASSIPRGQDGELFF	TGTGCCAGTAGCATTCCCAGGGGGCAGGACGGGGAGCTGTTTTTT
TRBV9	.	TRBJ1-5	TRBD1	CASSVGQEDQPQHF	TGTGCCAGCAGCGTCGGACAGGAGGATCAGCCCCAGCATTTT
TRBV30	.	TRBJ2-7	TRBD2	CASGGGLAYEQYF	TGTGCCTCCGGGGGGGGACTTGCCTACGAGCAGTACTTC
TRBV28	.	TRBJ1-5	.	CASNPPLGGYSNQPQHF	TGTGCCAGCAACCCCCCCCTAGGGGGATATAGCAATCAGCCCCAGCATTTT
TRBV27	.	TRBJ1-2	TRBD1	CASSFNRGYGYTF	TGTGCCAGCAGTTTTAACAGGGGATATGGCTACACCTTC
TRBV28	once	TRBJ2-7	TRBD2	CASKREGLYEQYF	TGTGCCAGCAAGCGGGAGGGCCTCTACGAGCAGTACTTC
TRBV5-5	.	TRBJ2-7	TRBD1	CASSRQGLDEQYF	TGTGCCAGCAGTAGACAGGGGTTGGACGAGCAGTACTTC
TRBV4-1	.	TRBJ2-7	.	CASSQAQHYEQYF	TGCGCCAGCAGCCAAGCCCAACACTACGAGCAGTACTTC
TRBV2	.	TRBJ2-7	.	CASSEVNSYEQYF	TGTGCCAGCAGTGAAGTCAACTCCTACGAGCAGTACTTC
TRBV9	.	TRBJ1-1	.	CASSSQSGLGSEAFF	TGTGCCAGCAGCTCCCAATCGGGACTAGGTTCTGAAGCTTTCTTT
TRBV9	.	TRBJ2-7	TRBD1	CASSVDSGGSYEQYF	TGTGCCAGCAGCGTAGATTCAGGGGGCTCCTACGAGCAGTACTTC
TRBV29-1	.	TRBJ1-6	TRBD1	CSVQVTGSNSPLHF	TGCAGCGTACAAGTGACAGGGAGTAATTCACCCCTCCACTTT
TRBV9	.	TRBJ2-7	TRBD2	CASSPGLAGSSYEQYF	TGTGCCAGCAGTCCGGGACTAGCGGGATCATCCTACGAGCAGTACTTC
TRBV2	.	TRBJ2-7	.	CASGWGPREYEQYF	TGTGCCAGCGGTTGGGGCCCGCGAGAGTACGAGCAGTACTTC
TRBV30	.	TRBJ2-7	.	CAWTGYPGSGYEQYF	TGTGCCTGGACTGGTTATCCGGGAAGCGGCTACGAGCAGTACTTC
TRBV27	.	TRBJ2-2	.	CASSTGWGTGELFF	TGTGCCAGCAGCACAGGGTGGGGCACCGGGGAGCTGTTTTTT
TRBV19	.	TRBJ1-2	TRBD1	CASRNTGAANYGYTF	TGTGCCAGTAGAAATACAGGGGCCGCTAACTATGGCTACACCTTC